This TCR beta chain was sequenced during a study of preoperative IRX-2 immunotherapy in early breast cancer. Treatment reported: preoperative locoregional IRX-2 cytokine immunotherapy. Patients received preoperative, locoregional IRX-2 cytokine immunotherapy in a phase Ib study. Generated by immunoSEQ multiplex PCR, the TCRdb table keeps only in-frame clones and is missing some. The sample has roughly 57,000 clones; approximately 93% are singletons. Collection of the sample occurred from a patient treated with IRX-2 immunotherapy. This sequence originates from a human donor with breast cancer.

The CDR3 loop reads CASSSGTGQETQYF. The CDR3 region has the DNA TGTGCCAGCAGCTCCGGGACAGGGCAAGAGACCCAGTACTTC. The genes are TRBV7-9 and TRBJ2-5; 9 bases align to TRBD1. The CDR3 has 14 residues. Germline V gives CDR1 SEHNR, CDR2 FQNEAQ (reference sequence). Trimming took 4 bases from V and 2 from J; bases not matched to a gene: 2.